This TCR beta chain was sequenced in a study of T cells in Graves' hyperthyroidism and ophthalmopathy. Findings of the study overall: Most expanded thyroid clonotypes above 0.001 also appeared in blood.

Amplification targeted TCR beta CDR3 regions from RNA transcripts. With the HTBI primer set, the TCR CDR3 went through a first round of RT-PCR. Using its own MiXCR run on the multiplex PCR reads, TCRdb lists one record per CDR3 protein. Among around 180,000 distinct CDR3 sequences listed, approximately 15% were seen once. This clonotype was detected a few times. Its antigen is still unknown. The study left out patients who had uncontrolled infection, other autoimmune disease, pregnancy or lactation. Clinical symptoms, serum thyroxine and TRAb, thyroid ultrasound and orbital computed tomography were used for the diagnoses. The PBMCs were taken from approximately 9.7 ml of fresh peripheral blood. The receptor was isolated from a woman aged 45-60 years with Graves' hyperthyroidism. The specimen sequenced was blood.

This chain's CDR3 is CASSFNGQSYGYTF. As DNA, the CDR3 is TGTGCCAGCAGTTTTAATGGACAGTCTTATGGCTACACCTTC. The chain couples TRBV12-3 or TRBV12-4 to TRBJ1-2; tentatively, D is TRBD1 (6 bases). This CDR3 region has 14 residues. Trimming removed 3 bases from V and 5 bases from J, with 13 bases in between.